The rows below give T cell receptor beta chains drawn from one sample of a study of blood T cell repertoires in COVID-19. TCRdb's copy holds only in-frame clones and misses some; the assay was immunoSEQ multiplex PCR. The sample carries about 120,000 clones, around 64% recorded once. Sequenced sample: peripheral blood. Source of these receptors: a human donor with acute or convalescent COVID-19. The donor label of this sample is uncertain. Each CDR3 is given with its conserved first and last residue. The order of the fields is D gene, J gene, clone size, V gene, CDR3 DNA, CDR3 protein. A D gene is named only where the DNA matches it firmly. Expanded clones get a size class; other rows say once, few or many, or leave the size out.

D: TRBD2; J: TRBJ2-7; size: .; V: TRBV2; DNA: TGTGCCAGCCTTAGCGGGCGATCCTACGAGCAGTACTTC; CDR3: CASLSGRSYEQYF
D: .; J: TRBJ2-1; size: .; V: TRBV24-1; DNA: TGTGCCACCAGTGATTTGAAGTTTGCGGGCGGGGATGAGCAGTTCTTC; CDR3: CATSDLKFAGGDEQFF
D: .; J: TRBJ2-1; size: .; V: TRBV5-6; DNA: TGTGCCAGCAGCTTGAGCGCCTACAATGAGCAGTTCTTC; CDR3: CASSLSAYNEQFF
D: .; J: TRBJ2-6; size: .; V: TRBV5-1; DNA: TGCGCCAGCAGCTTTCAGACTGGGGCCAACGTCCTGACTTTC; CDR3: CASSFQTGANVLTF
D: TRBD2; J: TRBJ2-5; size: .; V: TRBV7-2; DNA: TGTGCCAGCAGCTTAACACGGGGGACTAGCGGGAGGCAAGAGACCCAGTACTTC; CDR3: CASSLTRGTSGRQETQYF
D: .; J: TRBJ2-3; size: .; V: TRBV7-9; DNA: TGTGCCAGCGGGGGGGCAGCCACAGATACGCAGTATTTT; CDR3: CASGGAATDTQYF
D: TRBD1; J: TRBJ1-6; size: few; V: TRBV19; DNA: TGTGCCAGTATCGACAGGGGCCGTAATTCACCCCTCCACTTT; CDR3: CASIDRGRNSPLHF
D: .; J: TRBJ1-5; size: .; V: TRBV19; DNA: TGTGCCAGTAGCGGAGACGGCAATCAGCCCCAGCATTTT; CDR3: CASSGDGNQPQHF
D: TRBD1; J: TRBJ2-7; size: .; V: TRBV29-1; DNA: TGCAGCGTTTCCGGACAGGGGGCCAGGGGGGAGCAGTACTTC; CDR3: CSVSGQGARGEQYF
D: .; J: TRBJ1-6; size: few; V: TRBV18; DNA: TGTGCCAGCTCCCGTTACGCGGACAGTTATAATTCACCCCTCCACTTT; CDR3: CASSRYADSYNSPLHF
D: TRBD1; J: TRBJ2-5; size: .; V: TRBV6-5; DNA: TGTGCCAGCAGTACTGACAGGGGGATCGAGACCCAGTACTTC; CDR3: CASSTDRGIETQYF
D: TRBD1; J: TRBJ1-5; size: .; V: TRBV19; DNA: TGTGCCAGTAGTCCGCGCATGGACAGGCGTAATCAGCCCCAGCATTTT; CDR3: CASSPRMDRRNQPQHF
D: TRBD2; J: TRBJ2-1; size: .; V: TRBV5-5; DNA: TGTGCCAGCAGCCTCGGGACTAGCGGGGGGGCAGGTAATGAGCAGTTCTTC; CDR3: CASSLGTSGGAGNEQFF
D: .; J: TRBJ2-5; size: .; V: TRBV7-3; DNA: TGTGCCAGCAGCTTACAGACAGAAGAGACCCAGTACTTC; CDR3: CASSLQTEETQYF
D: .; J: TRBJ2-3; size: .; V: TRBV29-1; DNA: TGCAGCGTTATAGTTACAGGGTACACAGATACGCAGTATTTT; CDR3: CSVIVTGYTDTQYF
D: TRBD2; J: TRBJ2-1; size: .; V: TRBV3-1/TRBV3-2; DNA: TGTGCCAGCAGTCCGCGGGGGACCCACTGGAATGAGCAGTTCTTC; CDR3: CASSPRGTHWNEQFF
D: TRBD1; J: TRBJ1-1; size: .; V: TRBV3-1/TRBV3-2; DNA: TGTGCCAGCAGCCAAGGCGGGACAGGGAAAGAAGCTTTCTTT; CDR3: CASSQGGTGKEAFF
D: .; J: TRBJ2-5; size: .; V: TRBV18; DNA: TGTGCCAGCTCAGTTAGGACTTTCGAGACCCAGTACTTC; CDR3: CASSVRTFETQYF
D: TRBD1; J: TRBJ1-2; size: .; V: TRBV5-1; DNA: TGCGCCAGCAGCTTGGCCACGGGACAGGGGTTTATAGGATTC; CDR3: CASSLATGQGFIGF
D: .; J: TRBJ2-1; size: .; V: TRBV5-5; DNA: TGTGCCAGCAGCTTAGCTCCCCAGGGGGGCAATGAGCAGTTCTTC; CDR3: CASSLAPQGGNEQFF
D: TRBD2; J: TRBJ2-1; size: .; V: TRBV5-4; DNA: TGTGCCAGCAGCTTGGAGGGTAGCGGGGGAGATTACAATGAGCAGTTCTTC; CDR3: CASSLEGSGGDYNEQFF
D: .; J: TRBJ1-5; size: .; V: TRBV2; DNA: TGTGCCAGCAAGGCCGGACGGTTTCAGTTGGGAGATCAGCCCCAGCATTTT; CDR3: CASKAGRFQLGDQPQHF
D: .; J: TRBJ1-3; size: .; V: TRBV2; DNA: TGTGCCACCCAAACTACTCCGAAACGACAGATCTCTGGAAACACCATATATTTT; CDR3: CATQTTPKRQISGNTIYF
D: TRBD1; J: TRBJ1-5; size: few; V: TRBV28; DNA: TGTGCCAGCAGTTTATTGGAAGGGGGCGGTCAGCCCCAGCATTTT; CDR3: CASSLLEGGGQPQHF
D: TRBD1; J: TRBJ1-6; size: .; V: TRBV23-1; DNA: TGCGCCAGCAGTCAACCGCCAGGGGGTCAAAATTCACCCCTCCACTTT; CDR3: CASSQPPGGQNSPLHF
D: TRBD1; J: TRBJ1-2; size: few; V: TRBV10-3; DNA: TGTGCCATCAAGCGACAGGGGGCGAACTATGGCTACACCTTC; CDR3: CAIKRQGANYGYTF
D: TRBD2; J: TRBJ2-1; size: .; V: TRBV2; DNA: TGTGCCGGATCTATAACTAGCGGGGGGGCGGATGAGCAGTTCTTC; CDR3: CAGSITSGGADEQFF
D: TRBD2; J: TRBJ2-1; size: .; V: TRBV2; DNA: TGTGCCAGCACCGGGACTAGCGGGGGGAATGAGCAGTTCTTC; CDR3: CASTGTSGGNEQFF
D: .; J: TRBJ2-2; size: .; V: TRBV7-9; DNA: TGTGCCAGCAGCTTACCCCAGGGGATCACCGGGGAGCTGTTTTTT; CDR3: CASSLPQGITGELFF
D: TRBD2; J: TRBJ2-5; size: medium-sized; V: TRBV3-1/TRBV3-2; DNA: TGTGCCAGCAGCCAAGACCAAGCGGGAAGGACCCAGTACTTC; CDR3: CASSQDQAGRTQYF
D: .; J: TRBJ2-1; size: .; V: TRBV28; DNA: TGTGCCAGCAGTTTAGCGTACAATGAGCAGTTCTTC; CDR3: CASSLAYNEQFF
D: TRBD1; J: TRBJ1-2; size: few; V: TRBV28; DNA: TGTGCCAGCAGATCGACAAACAGGGGGCTGGGCTATGGCTACACCTTC; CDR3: CASRSTNRGLGYGYTF
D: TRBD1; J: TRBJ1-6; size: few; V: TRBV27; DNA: TGTGCCAGCAGTTTAACAGGGGGGAATTCACCCCTCCACTTT; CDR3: CASSLTGGNSPLHF
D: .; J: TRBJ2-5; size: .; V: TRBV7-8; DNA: TGTGCCAGCAGCTTAAATCGAGAGACCCAGTACTTC; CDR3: CASSLNRETQYF
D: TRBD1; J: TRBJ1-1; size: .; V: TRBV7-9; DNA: TGTGCCAGCAGCTCCGGACAGGGGGGACCGAACACTGAAGCTTTCTTT; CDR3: CASSSGQGGPNTEAFF
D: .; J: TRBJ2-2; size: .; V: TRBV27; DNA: TGTGCCAGCAGCCTCCTTGGAGGGGGGGAGCTGTTTTTT; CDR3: CASSLLGGGELFF
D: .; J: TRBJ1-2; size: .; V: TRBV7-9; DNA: TGTGCCAGCAGCTCCACCAATTACGGGGGTGGCTACACCTTC; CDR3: CASSSTNYGGGYTF
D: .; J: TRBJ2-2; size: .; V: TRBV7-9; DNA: TGTGCCAGCAGCCCCCCTAACAGAGACACCGGGGAGCTGTTTTTT; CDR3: CASSPPNRDTGELFF
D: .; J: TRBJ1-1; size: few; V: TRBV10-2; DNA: TGCGCCAGCAGTGAACAGGGCCGGGCGACGAACACTGAAGCTTTCTTT; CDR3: CASSEQGRATNTEAFF
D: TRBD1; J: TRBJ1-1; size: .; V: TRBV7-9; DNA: TGTGCCAGCAGCCCGAGGACAGGGAGGTTAAACACTGAAGCTTTCTTT; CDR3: CASSPRTGRLNTEAFF
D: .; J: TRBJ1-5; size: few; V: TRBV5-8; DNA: TGTGCCAGCAGCCGCTATACGAATCAGCCCCAGCATTTT; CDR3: CASSRYTNQPQHF
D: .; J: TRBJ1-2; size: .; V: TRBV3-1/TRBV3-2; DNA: TGTGCCAGGACCTTTATCGGGGAACCTAACTATGGCTACACCTTC; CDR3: CARTFIGEPNYGYTF
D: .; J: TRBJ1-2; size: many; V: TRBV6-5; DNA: TGTGCCAGCACCCCCAGGAGGACAGAGAACTATGGCTACACCTTC; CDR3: CASTPRRTENYGYTF
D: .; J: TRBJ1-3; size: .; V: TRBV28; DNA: TGTGCCAGCCAAGGGGGCTCTGGAAACACCATATATTTT; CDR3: CASQGGSGNTIYF
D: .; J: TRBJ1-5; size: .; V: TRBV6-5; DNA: TGTGCCAGCATCGAACGGCAGGGGTCGTGGCAGCCCCAGCATTTT; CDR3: CASIERQGSWQPQHF
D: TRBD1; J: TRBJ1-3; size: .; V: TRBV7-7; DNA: TGTGCCAGCAGCTTAGAGGGACAGGGGTCTGGAAACACCATATATTTT; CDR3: CASSLEGQGSGNTIYF
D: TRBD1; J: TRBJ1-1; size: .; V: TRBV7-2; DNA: TGTGCCAGCAGCTTCAATCAACCGGGACAGGGGTTATCAGCTTTCTTT; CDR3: CASSFNQPGQGLSAFF
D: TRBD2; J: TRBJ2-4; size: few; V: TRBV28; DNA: TGTGCCAGCAGTTCTCTGGCGACTAGCGGGGGGACACTAGCCAAAAACATTCAGTACTTC; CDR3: CASSSLATSGGTLAKNIQYF
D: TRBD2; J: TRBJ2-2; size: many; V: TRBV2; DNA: TGTGCCAGCAGGCGGACTAGTTCGCCCGGGGAGCTGTTTTTT; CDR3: CASRRTSSPGELFF
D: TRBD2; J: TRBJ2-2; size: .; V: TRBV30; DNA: TGTGCCTGGAGTTCTCGGACTAGCGGGGACCACACCGGGGAGCTGTTTTTT; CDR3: CAWSSRTSGDHTGELFF